A selection of T cell receptor beta chains follows, all from one sample in a study of identical twins. TCRdb re-called the 5' RACE reads with MiXCR, one entry per CDR3 protein. The sample has 210,000 or so distinct CDR3 sequences, about 15% seen once; the top ten hold 35% to 45%. A further study also used this sample, focusing on T cells expressing NK-cell markers.

Sequencing input: CD8+ T cells sorted from blood. The receptors stem from a woman aged 18-29 years in good health. The CDR3 runs from the conserved cysteine through the conserved F or W. D genes are given only for firm matches. Not all rows give a size; the values are once, few, many and, for expanded clones, a class.

clone size	D gene	V gene	J gene	CDR3 protein	CDR3 DNA
few	TRBD1	TRBV6-1	TRBJ2-1	CASGAGGPRKEQFF	TGTGCCAGTGGAGCAGGGGGCCCCAGGAAGGAGCAGTTCTTC
-	-	TRBV2	TRBJ2-7	CASSETGFHEQYF	TGTGCCAGCAGTGAAACCGGTTTCCACGAGCAGTACTTC
medium-sized	-	TRBV12-3/TRBV12-4	TRBJ2-5	CASSPTGQETQYF	TGTGCCAGCAGTCCCACAGGGCAAGAGACCCAGTACTTC
many	-	TRBV12-3/TRBV12-4	TRBJ2-3	CASGPATDTQYF	TGTGCCAGCGGCCCCGCTACAGATACGCAGTATTTT
few	-	TRBV5-1	TRBJ2-3	CASSLDAGPAGDTQYF	TGCGCCAGCAGCTTGGACGCGGGGCCGGCGGGAGATACGCAGTATTTT
many	-	TRBV5-1	TRBJ1-1	CASSPGRWRTEAFF	TGCGCCAGCAGCCCGGGACGGTGGAGGACTGAAGCTTTCTTT
few	TRBD2	TRBV6-1	TRBJ2-3	CASSQRESLTDTQYF	TGTGCCAGCAGCCAGCGGGAAAGTCTGACAGATACGCAGTATTTT
-	-	TRBV10-2	TRBJ2-1	CASSERPPEQFF	TGCGCCAGCAGTGAGAGACCTCCTGAGCAGTTCTTC
-	-	TRBV5-8	TRBJ1-5	CASPPSATPNQPQHF	TGTGCCAGTCCTCCATCCGCAACGCCCAATCAGCCCCAGCATTTT
-	-	TRBV27	TRBJ2-6	CASSYSAAPYSGANVLTF	TGTGCCAGCAGTTACTCGGCAGCCCCCTACTCTGGGGCCAACGTCCTGACTTTC
-	TRBD1	TRBV13	TRBJ2-7	CASSSLNRGIYEQYF	TGTGCCAGCAGCTCGCTTAACAGGGGGATCTACGAGCAGTACTTC
-	-	TRBV12-3/TRBV12-4	TRBJ2-3	CASSYGALAQYF	TGTGCCAGCAGTTACGGTGCCTTGGCGCAGTATTTT
-	TRBD1	TRBV12-5	TRBJ1-5	CASGLVGQGREPQHF	TGTGCTAGTGGTTTGGTGGGACAGGGTAGGGAGCCCCAGCATTTT
few	-	TRBV12-3/TRBV12-4	TRBJ1-2	CAISKGGGHNYGYTF	TGTGCCATTTCAAAAGGGGGGGGCCACAACTATGGCTACACCTTC
-	-	TRBV5-6	TRBJ2-3	CASRSSDETDTQYF	TGTGCCAGCAGGTCTAGCGATGAAACAGATACGCAGTATTTT
-	TRBD1	TRBV7-2	TRBJ1-1	CASRRQGMDTEAFF	TGTGCCAGCAGGAGACAGGGGATGGACACTGAAGCTTTCTTT
many	TRBD1	TRBV27	TRBJ1-1	CASSRQGTEAFF	TGTGCCAGCAGTCGACAGGGGACTGAAGCTTTCTTT
-	-	TRBV7-2	TRBJ1-5	CASSQGEISNQPQHF	TGTGCCAGCTCCCAAGGGGAAATATCCAATCAGCCCCAGCATTTT
few	-	TRBV5-1	TRBJ2-2	CASSLPQSAVLPSNTGELFF	TGCGCCAGCAGCTTGCCCCAAAGCGCAGTCCTACCTTCAAACACCGGGGAGCTGTTTTTT
-	-	TRBV15	TRBJ2-7	CATSRDRAREQYF	TGTGCCACCAGCAGAGACCGGGCTCGGGAGCAGTACTTC
few	-	TRBV7-3	TRBJ2-1	CASSPDTYNEQFF	TGTGCCAGCAGCCCGGACACCTACAATGAGCAGTTCTTC